A selection of T cell receptor beta chains follows, all from one sample in a study of T cell responses to AZD1222 COVID-19 vaccine. The method was immunoSEQ multiplex PCR; TCRdb's version includes in-frame clones alone and lacks a portion of them. The table lists over 100,000 clones, 90% of them singletons. This specimen consisted of peripheral blood, obtained on day 0 of AZD1222 vaccination. The receptor set was obtained from an adult in good health. CDR3s include the opening cysteine and the closing phenylalanine or tryptophan.

J,V,length,CDR3
TRBJ2-5,TRBV7-9,15,CASSAKQGAGETQYF
TRBJ2-7,TRBV4-1,17,CASSQVVDKGEVYEQYF
TRBJ2-1,TRBV5-1,15,CASSVSGSGSNEQFF
TRBJ2-3,TRBV5-1,15,CASSLRGVRRDTQYF
TRBJ1-2,TRBV19,11,CASSQVYGYTF
TRBJ1-5,TRBV4-1,13,CASSQEPAQPQHF
TRBJ2-7,TRBV27,12,CASSLTGVEQYF
TRBJ1-1,TRBV30,13,CAWIPGQNTEAFF
TRBJ1-1,TRBV5-5,18,CASSRGFNRFNMNTEAFF
TRBJ2-5,TRBV12-3/TRBV12-4,13,CASSWTNQETQYF
TRBJ2-3,TRBV6-5,16,CASSYFRVSSTDTQYF
TRBJ1-1,TRBV5-4,14,CASSLGLQNTEAFF